The 2 T cell receptor beta chains listed next were all sequenced from one sample in a study of T cell changes during pregnancy in multiple sclerosis. TCRdb's table, derived via immunoSEQ multiplex PCR, lists solely in-frame clones and lacks some. The sample consists of some 42,000 clones, roughly nine tenths of them appearing once. Material: CD4+ T cells from peripheral blood mononuclear cells, obtained after pregnancy. Every receptor here comes from a female donor with multiple sclerosis, enrolled in a pregnancy study.

The chain is built from TRBV30 and TRBJ1-4; the D gene is possibly TRBD1 (5 bases). This CDR3 has 13 residues. Germline CDR1 and CDR2: GTSNPN and SVGIG (reference sequence). With 0 bases removed from V and 10 bases from J, the gap between germline ends came to 12 bases. This CDR3 reads CAWSVNWGGKLFF. DNA for the CDR3: TGTGCCTGGAGTGTAAATTGGGGGGGAAAACTGTTTTTT. The full variable domain, its missing parts supplied by reference TRBV30 and TRBJ1-4, is SQTIHQWPATLVQPVGSPLSLECTVEGTSNPNLYWYRQAAGRGLQLLFYSVGIGQISSEVPQNLSASRPQDRQFILSSKKLLLSDSGFYLCAWSVNWGGKLFFGSGTQLSVL.

V usage is TRBV9 and J usage is TRBJ2-1; the match to TRBD1 covers 8 bases. The CDR3 spans 14 residues. Germline loops: CDR1 SGDLS, CDR2 YYNGEE. Germline trimming cut 2 bases from V and 5 bases from J; bases unmatched to any gene: 3. CDR3 loop: CASSVQGANNEQFF. The CDR3 DNA sequence: TGTGCCAGCAGCGTTCAGGGGGCCAACAATGAGCAGTTCTTC.